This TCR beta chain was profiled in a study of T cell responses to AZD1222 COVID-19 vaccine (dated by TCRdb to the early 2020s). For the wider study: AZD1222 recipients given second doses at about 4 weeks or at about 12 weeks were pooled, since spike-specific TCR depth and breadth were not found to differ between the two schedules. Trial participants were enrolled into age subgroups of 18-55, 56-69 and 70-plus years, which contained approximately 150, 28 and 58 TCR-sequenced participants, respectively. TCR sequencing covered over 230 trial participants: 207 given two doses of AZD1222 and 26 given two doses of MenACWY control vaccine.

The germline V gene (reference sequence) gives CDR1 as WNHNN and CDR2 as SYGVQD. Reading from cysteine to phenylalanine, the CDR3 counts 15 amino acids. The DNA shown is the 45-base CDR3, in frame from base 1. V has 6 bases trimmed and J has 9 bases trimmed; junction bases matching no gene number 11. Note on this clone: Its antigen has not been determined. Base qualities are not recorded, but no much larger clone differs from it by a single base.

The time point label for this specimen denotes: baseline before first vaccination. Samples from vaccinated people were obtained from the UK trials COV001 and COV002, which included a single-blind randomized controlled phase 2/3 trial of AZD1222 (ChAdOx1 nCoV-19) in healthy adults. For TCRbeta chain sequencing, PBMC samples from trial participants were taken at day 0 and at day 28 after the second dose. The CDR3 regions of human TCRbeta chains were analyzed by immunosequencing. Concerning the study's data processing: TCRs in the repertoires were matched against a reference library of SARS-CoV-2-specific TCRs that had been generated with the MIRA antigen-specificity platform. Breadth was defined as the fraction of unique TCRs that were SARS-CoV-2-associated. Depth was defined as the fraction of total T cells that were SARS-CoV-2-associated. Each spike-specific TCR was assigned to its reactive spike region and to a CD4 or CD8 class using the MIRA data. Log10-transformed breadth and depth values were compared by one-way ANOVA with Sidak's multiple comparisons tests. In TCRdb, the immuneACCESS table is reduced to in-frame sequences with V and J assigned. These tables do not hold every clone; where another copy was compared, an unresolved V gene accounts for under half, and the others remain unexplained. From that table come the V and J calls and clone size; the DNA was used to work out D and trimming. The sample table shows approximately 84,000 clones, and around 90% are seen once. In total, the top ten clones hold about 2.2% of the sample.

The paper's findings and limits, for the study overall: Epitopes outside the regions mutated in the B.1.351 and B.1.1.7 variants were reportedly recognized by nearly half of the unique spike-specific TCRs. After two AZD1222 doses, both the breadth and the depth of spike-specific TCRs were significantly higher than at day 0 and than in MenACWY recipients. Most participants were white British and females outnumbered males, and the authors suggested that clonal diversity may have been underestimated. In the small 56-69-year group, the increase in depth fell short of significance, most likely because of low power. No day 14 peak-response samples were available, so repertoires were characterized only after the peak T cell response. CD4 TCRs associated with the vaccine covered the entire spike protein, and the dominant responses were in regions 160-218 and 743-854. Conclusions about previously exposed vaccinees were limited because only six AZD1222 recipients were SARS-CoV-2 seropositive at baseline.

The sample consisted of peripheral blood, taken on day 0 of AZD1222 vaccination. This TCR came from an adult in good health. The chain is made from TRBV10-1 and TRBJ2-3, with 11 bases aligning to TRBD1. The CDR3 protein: CASSYSGTGGGTQYF. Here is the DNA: TGCGCCAGCAGCTACTCCGGGACAGGGGGAGGGACGCAGTATTTT.